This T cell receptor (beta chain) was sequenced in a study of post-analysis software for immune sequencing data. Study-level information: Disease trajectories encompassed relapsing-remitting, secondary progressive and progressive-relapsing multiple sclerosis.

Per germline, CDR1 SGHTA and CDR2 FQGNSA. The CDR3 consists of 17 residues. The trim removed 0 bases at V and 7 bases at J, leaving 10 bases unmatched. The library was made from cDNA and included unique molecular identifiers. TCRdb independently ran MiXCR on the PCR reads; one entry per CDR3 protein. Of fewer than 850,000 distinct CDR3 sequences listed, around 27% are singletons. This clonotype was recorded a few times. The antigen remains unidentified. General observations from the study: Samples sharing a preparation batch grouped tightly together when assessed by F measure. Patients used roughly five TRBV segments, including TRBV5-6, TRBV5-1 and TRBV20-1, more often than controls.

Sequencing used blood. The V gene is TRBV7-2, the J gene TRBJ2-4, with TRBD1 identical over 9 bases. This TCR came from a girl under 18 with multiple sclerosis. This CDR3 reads CASSLAGTGMVGNIQYF. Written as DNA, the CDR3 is TGTGCCAGCAGCTTAGCAGGGACAGGGATGGTGGGGAACATTCAGTACTTC.